The 16 T cell receptor beta chains below were found in one sample sequenced in a study of cytotoxic CD8 clonotypes in ibrutinib-treated CLL. Using immunoSEQ multiplex PCR, the repertoire was profiled, and TCRdb retains in-frame clones only, with some absent. Of about 160,000 clones in the sample, 84% are singletons; the top ten hold 3.5% to 5.5%. The sample here was PBMCs, taken after 24 months of ibrutinib treatment. The receptors originated from a human donor with chronic lymphocytic leukemia.

The rearrangement links TRBV19 to TRBJ1-3; no clear D gene. The V and J ends lost 3 bases and 0 bases respectively, with 9 bases between them. Germline-derived CDR1 and CDR2 are LNHDA and SQIVND (reference sequence). The CDR3 length is 15 residues. The CDR3 region is CASSMAVPSGNTIYF. For the CDR3, the DNA is TGTGCCAGTAGTATGGCAGTTCCCTCTGGAAACACCATATATTTT.

The rearrangement joins TRBV30 to TRBJ2-2; 7 nucleotides line up with TRBD1. The germline CDR1 and CDR2 sequences are GTSNPN and SVGIG (reference sequence). Germline trimming cut 5 bases from V and 6 bases from J; bases unmatched to any gene: 12. The CDR3 extends over 15 amino acids. CDR3: CAWARQGLRSGELFF. Here the CDR3 DNA reads TGTGCCTGGGCTAGACAGGGTCTGCGTTCCGGGGAGCTGTTTTTT.

This chain joins TRBV6-5 and TRBJ1-2; unclear D gene. Between the trimmed V and J ends, which lost 2 bases and 4 bases, there was a span of 5 bases. The CDR3 loop spans 12 amino acids. The germline gives CDR1 MNHEY, CDR2 SVGAGI. Written as DNA, the CDR3 is TGTGCCAGCAGTTACGACTTCTATGGCTACACCTTC. This sequence encodes CASSYDFYGYTF.

The chain employs TRBV28 and TRBJ2-6; D remains ambiguous. The CDR3 is 16 amino acids. The germline V gene encodes CDR1 MDHEN and CDR2 SYDVKM. V lost 5 bases, J lost 0 bases, and 11 bases lay in between. CDR3 amino acids: CASSPGWRSGANVLTF. CDR3 bases: TGTGCCAGCAGTCCTGGTTGGCGCTCTGGGGCCAACGTCCTGACTTTC.

A single count supports this clone. This rearrangement joins TRBV9 to TRBJ1-2; 7 bases fit TRBD1. There are 15 residues in the CDR3. Germline V gene sequence: CDR1 SGDLS, CDR2 YYNGEE. V lost 0 bases and J lost 1; bases outside the gene matches: 3. CDR3 sequence reads: CASSVGNRGNYGYTF. In DNA, the CDR3 is TGTGCCAGCAGCGTAGGTAACAGGGGTAACTATGGCTACACCTTC.

J is TRBJ2-7 and V is TRBV29-1; 10 positions agree with TRBD1. Germline-derived CDR1 and CDR2 are SQVTM and ANQGSEA. The CDR3 consists of 13 residues. Trimming cost V 7 bases and J 6 bases; bases outside gene matches: 9. The CDR3 sequence: CSARRGQGSEQYF. The CDR3 region has the DNA TGCAGCGCTCGAAGGGGACAGGGGAGCGAGCAGTACTTC.

The V gene is TRBV7-9, the J gene TRBJ1-2; D is uncertain. V dropped 10 bases and J dropped 8 bases, with 26 bases sitting between them. The germline V gene has CDR1 SEHNR and CDR2 FQNEAQ (reference sequence). The CDR3 contains 15 residues. The CDR3 protein is CATVPDERSARGYTF. CDR3 in DNA: TGTGCCACCGTACCCGACGAACGAAGCGCCAGGGGCTACACCTTC.

As concerns this clone: The same CDR3 is also encoded by other DNA sequences in this sample. The chain has TRBV20-1 and TRBJ2-7; D is ambiguous. Trimming stripped 2 bases from V and 2 bases from J, with 4 bases between. CDR1 and CDR2 (germline): DFQATT, SNEGSKA (reference sequence). CDR3 length: 11 residues. Here the CDR3 DNA reads TGCAGTGCTAGACCGGCCTACGAGCAGTACTTC. This codes for CSARPAYEQYF.

The rearrangement joins TRBV6-5 to TRBJ1-2, with TRBD1 matching 10 bases. The V segment lost 2 bases and the J segment 4 bases; nucleotides outside the gene matches: 7. The CDR3 extends over 16 amino acids. Germline V gives CDR1 MNHEY, CDR2 SVGAGI. In DNA form, the CDR3 reads TGTGCCAGCAGTTACCCACAGACAGGGGGCGGCTATGGCTACACCTTC. Amino acids: CASSYPQTGGGYGYTF.

The chain combines TRBV7-9 with TRBJ1-1; tentative D call: TRBD1 (5 bases). This CDR3 is 14 amino acids long. Germline V gene data show CDR1 as SEHNR and CDR2 as FQNEAQ (reference sequence). V lost 11 bases to trimming and J lost 0 bases, with 16 bases between them. The CDR3 here is CAGGTWGLNTEAFF. The CDR3 DNA follows: TGTGCCGGGGGTACCTGGGGATTGAACACTGAAGCTTTCTTT.

The chain is built from TRBV5-1 and TRBJ1-3; D might be TRBD1 (6 bases). The CDR3 extends over 15 amino acids. Germline-derived CDR1 and CDR2 are SGHRS and YFSETQ. V was pared by 3 bases and J by 0 bases, with 10 bases between. The CDR3 nucleotides are TGCGCCAGCAGCTCCTCAGGGGCCTCTGGAAACACCATATATTTT. Protein: CASSSSGASGNTIYF.

The J gene is TRBJ2-1, the V gene TRBV7-3; 8 positions match TRBD2. The V gene's germline CDR1 is SGHTA and CDR2 FQGTGA. The CDR3 runs 15 residues. Trimming removed 0 bases from V and 6 bases from J; junction bases left unmatched: 4. The CDR3 loop is CASSLTRTSSNEQFF. The CDR3 DNA sequence: TGTGCCAGCAGCTTAACGAGGACTAGCTCCAATGAGCAGTTCTTC.

V usage is TRBV14 and J usage is TRBJ2-1; D may be TRBD1 (6 bases). Germline CDR1 SGHDN, CDR2 FVKESK. Trimming left V 4 bases short and J 2 bases short, with 15 bases between. The CDR3 is 16 residues long. The CDR3 coding sequence is TGTGCCAGCAGCCGATCAGGGGCCCTCCCCTACAATGAGCAGTTCTTC. This gives the protein CASSRSGALPYNEQFF.

The genes are TRBV5-1 and TRBJ2-1; 12 bases fit TRBD2. The junction had 8 bases not matched to a gene; V was cut back by 7 bases and J by 6 bases. The CDR3 covers 15 residues. Germline-derived CDR1 and CDR2 are SGHRS and YFSETQ. The CDR3 protein is CASGLGLAGINEQFF. The CDR3 DNA is TGCGCCAGCGGCCTGGGACTAGCGGGTATCAATGAGCAGTTCTTC.

The chain is built from TRBV2 and TRBJ2-1; D is unresolved. Germline V gene lookup returns CDR1 SNHLY and CDR2 FYNNEI. Trimming stripped 5 bases from V and 0 bases from J, with 17 bases between. The CDR3 loop spans 17 amino acids. In nucleotides, the CDR3 is TGTGCCAGCAGTTTAATCCGCCCTAAGCTCTCCTACAATGAGCAGTTCTTC. This sequence encodes CASSLIRPKLSYNEQFF.

This chain links TRBV11-2 with TRBJ2-6; D is undetermined. This CDR3 has 17 residues. The V and J ends lost 5 bases and 0 bases respectively, with 14 bases between them. Germline V gene sequence: CDR1 SGHAT, CDR2 FQNNGV. This CDR3 reads CASSLLPYGSGANVLTF. The CDR3 region has the DNA TGTGCCAGCAGCCTCCTCCCATATGGCTCTGGGGCCAACGTCCTGACTTTC.